The 8 T cell receptor beta chains in this list originate from one sample, sequenced in a study of T cell repertoires in cytomegalovirus infection. These receptors have no known antigen. One entry per CDR3 protein, called by TCRdb with MiXCR from the reads. This table holds approximately 89,000 distinct CDR3 sequences, more than 20% found once. The sample here was CD8+ T cells from cultured PBMCs, taken from culture after CMV antigen stimulation. All receptors derive from a human donor in good health (CMV status not recorded). Some clones in this sample may be carry-over from other donors' samples.

The V call is TRBV7-3, the J call TRBJ2-2; D remains ambiguous. Germline V lookup: CDR1 SGHTA, CDR2 FQGTGA. The V and J ends lost 3 bases and 3 bases respectively, with 2 bases between them. The CDR3 is 12 residues long. CDR3 nucleotide sequence: TGTGCCAGCAGCTTGGACACCGGGGAGCTGTTTTTT. It specifies CASSLDTGELFF.

The chain has TRBV27 and TRBJ1-2, with a weak D call TRBD1 (5 bases). Trimming left V 2 bases short and J 2 bases short, with 15 bases between. Looked up from germline, CDR1 is MNHEY and CDR2 is SMNVEV (reference sequence). This CDR3 spans 16 amino acids. The chain's CDR3 is CASSLMAGPLNYGYTF. DNA for the CDR3: TGTGCCAGCAGTTTAATGGCAGGGCCATTGAACTATGGCTACACCTTC.

The gene calls are TRBV27 and TRBJ1-1; D gene uncertain. Germline CDR1 MNHEY, CDR2 SMNVEV (reference sequence). Trimming stripped 5 bases from V and 3 bases from J, with 13 bases between. The CDR3 has 14 amino acids. The CDR3 DNA reads TGTGCCAGCAGTCCATCTCGGAGGGACACTGAAGCTTTCTTT. This gives the protein CASSPSRRDTEAFF.

V usage is TRBV7-3 and J usage is TRBJ2-1; 9 bases match TRBD2. V lost 9 bases to trimming and J lost 7 bases; unmatched junction nucleotides: 7. The CDR3 is 13 residues long. Looked up from germline, CDR1 is SGHTA and CDR2 is FQGTGA. For the CDR3, the DNA is TGTGCCAGTCGGGGCGGGGGGGCAAATGAGCAGTTCTTC. Translation gives CASRGGGANEQFF.

The sample holds many counts of this clonotype. The J gene is TRBJ2-2, the V gene TRBV11-2; 9 bases align to TRBD2. V dropped 3 bases and J dropped 7; count of bases not matched to a gene: 9. The CDR3 is made up of 16 amino acids. The germline CDR1 and CDR2 sequences are SGHAT and FQNNGV. CDR3: CASSFISGGAGGELFF. The CDR3 DNA follows: TGTGCCAGCAGCTTCATTAGCGGGGGAGCCGGCGGGGAGCTGTTTTTT. The variable domain in full, with the rest retrieved from reference TRBV11-2 and TRBJ2-2, is EAGVAQSPRYKIIEKRQSVAFWCNPISGHATLYWYQQILGQGPKLLIQFQNNGVVDDSQLPKDRFSAERLKGVDSTLKIQPAKLEDSAVYLCASSFISGGAGGELFFGEGSRLTVL.

The J gene is TRBJ2-3, the V gene TRBV27; 11 bases agree with TRBD2. Germline V CDR1 and CDR2: MNHEY, SMNVEV (reference sequence). This CDR3 has 16 amino acids. The junction had 5 bases not matched to a gene; V was cut back by 2 bases and J by 4 bases. The CDR3 reads CASSLKLAGASDTQYF. The CDR3 nucleotides are TGTGCCAGCAGTTTAAAACTAGCGGGGGCGTCAGATACGCAGTATTTT.

This clonotype was counted many times. CDR3: CASSLRLAGGWDTQYF. The CDR3 bases are TGTGCCAGCAGCTTACGTTTAGCGGGGGGGTGGGATACGCAGTATTTT. The rearrangement uses TRBV7-8 and TRBJ2-3, with TRBD2 matching 11 bases. Trimming removed 2 bases from V and 6 bases from J; junction bases left unmatched: 7. Germline assignment: CDR1 SGHVS and CDR2 FQNEAQ. CDR3 size: 16 residues. Together with reference TRBV7-8 and TRBJ2-3, the CDR3 gives the full variable domain: GAGVSQSPRYKVAKRGQDVALRCDPISGHVSLFWYQQALGQGPEFLTYFQNEAQLDKSGLPSDRFFAERPEGSVSTLKIQRTQQEDSAVYLCASSLRLAGGWDTQYFGPGTRLTVL.

This clonotype was recorded a few times. The chain has TRBV27 and TRBJ2-7; tentatively, D is TRBD2 (6 bases). Germline loops: CDR1 MNHEY, CDR2 SMNVEV (reference sequence). The germline V and J ends were trimmed by 2 bases and 3 bases, with 14 bases remaining between them. This CDR3 is 15 amino acids long. DNA for the CDR3: TGTGCCAGCAGTTTAAATCCCGGGGGTCACTACGAGCAGTACTTC. Translation: CASSLNPGGHYEQYF.